These 2 T cell receptor beta chains were all obtained from the same sample, sequenced in a study of cytomegalovirus exposure and HLA in healthy donors. Use of 60 Vbeta and 13 Jbeta primers characterized the PCR. Produced via immunoSEQ multiplex PCR; TCRdb's table is partial and in-frame only. Among about 120,000 clones, around three quarters were seen once, and the ten largest hold 0.95% to 1.5%. Sequencing input: PBMCs. The receptors stem from a female donor in good health and CMV-seronegative.

The rearrangement links TRBV5-1 to TRBJ2-3; possibly TRBD1 for D (5 bases). Germline values: CDR1 SGHRS, CDR2 YFSETQ. The CDR3 contains 15 residues. The V and J ends lost 4 bases and 1 base respectively, with 13 bases between them. For the CDR3, the DNA is TGCGCCAGCAGCGGTCTGGCCAGGGGCACAGATACGCAGTATTTT. Encoded protein: CASSGLARGTDTQYF.

The rearrangement links TRBV7-9 to TRBJ1-2; D remains ambiguous. Deletions cut 1 base from V and 8 bases from J, with 11 bases between. This CDR3 has 13 residues. Germline V gene sequence: CDR1 SEHNR, CDR2 FQNEAQ (reference sequence). In DNA form, the CDR3 reads TGTGCCAGCAGCTTAGAAACCGCCCGGGGCTACACCTTC. It is translated as CASSLETARGYTF.